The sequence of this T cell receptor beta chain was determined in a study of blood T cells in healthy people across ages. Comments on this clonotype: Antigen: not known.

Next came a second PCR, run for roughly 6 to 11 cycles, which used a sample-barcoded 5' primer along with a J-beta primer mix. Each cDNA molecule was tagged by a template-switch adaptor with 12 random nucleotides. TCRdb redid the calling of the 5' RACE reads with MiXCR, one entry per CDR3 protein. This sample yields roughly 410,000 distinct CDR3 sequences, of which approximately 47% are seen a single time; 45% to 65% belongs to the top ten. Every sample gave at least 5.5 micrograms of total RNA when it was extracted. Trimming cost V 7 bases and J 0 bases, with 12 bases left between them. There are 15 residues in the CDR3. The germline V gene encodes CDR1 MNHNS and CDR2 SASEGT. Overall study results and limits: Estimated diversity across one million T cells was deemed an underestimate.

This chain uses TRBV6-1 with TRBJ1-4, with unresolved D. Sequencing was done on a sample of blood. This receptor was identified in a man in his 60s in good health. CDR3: CASKPGLATNEKLFF. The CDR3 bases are TGTGCCAGCAAACCCGGGCTCGCAACTAATGAAAAACTGTTTTTT.